A single sample is the source of the 30 T cell receptor beta chains below, sequenced in a study of blood T cell repertoires in COVID-19. Method: immunoSEQ multiplex PCR; TCRdb's copy keeps in-frame clones and lacks some. The sample records around 19,000 clones, approximately 91% being singletons. Sequencing was done on a sample of peripheral blood. These receptors came from a man in his sixties or seventies with active COVID-19.

This sequence joins TRBV28 and TRBJ2-2; perhaps TRBD1 as D (5 bases). Trimming stripped 3 bases from V and 1 base from J, with 6 bases between. CDR1 is MDHEN and CDR2 is SYDVKM in the germline V gene. CDR3 length: 14 amino acids. Here the CDR3 DNA reads TGTGCCAGCAGTTTGGGGCTGAACACCGGGGAGCTGTTTTTT. It encodes CASSLGLNTGELFF.

The genes are TRBV5-1 and TRBJ2-5; 7 positions agree with TRBD1. The CDR3 has 15 residues. V lost 3 bases to trimming and J lost 1 base; unmatched junction nucleotides: 6. Germline assignment: CDR1 SGHRS and CDR2 YFSETQ. The CDR3 region is CASSSVPGGQETQYF. CDR3 coding DNA: TGCGCCAGCAGCTCGGTACCAGGGGGCCAAGAGACCCAGTACTTC.

The chain couples TRBV6-2 or TRBV6-3 to TRBJ1-6, with no clear D. The CDR3 has 14 amino acids. The germline V gene has CDR1 MNHEY and CDR2 SVGEGT. Trimming took off 5 bases at V and 9 bases at J, with 14 bases between the two ends. The CDR3 coding sequence is TGTGCCAGCAGTCGTCGGGAAAGGCCTTCACCCCTCCACTTT. Residues: CASSRRERPSPLHF.

V is TRBV24-1 and J is TRBJ2-3; TRBD1 might be the D (6 bases). The CDR3 extends over 13 amino acids. The V gene's germline CDR1 is KGHDR and CDR2 SFDVKD. Trimming removed 5 bases from V and 2 bases from J, with 7 bases in between. This CDR3 is CATSAGVTDTQYF. Here the CDR3 DNA reads TGTGCCACCAGTGCAGGGGTCACAGATACGCAGTATTTT.

The chain combines TRBV28 with TRBJ1-2; TRBD1 matches at 8 bases. The germline CDR1 and CDR2 sequences are MDHEN and SYDVKM. Unmatched junction bases numbered 6, after V lost 6 bases and J lost 3 bases. The CDR3 has 14 amino acids. The CDR3 region is CASRPDRGHYGYTF. In nucleotides, the CDR3 is TGTGCCAGCAGGCCCGACAGGGGACACTATGGCTACACCTTC.

This CDR3 is CASTRRGGSNEQFF. Here the CDR3 DNA reads TGCGCCAGCACCCGGCGGGGGGGCAGCAATGAGCAGTTCTTC. This chain links TRBV5-1 with TRBJ2-1; 9 bases match TRBD2. Per germline, CDR1 SGHRS and CDR2 YFSETQ. V was clipped by 6 bases and J by 6 bases; unmatched bases: 7. This CDR3 comprises 14 residues. Based on the CDR3 plus reference TRBV5-1 and TRBJ2-1, the full variable domain is KAGVTQTPRYLIKTRGQQVTLSCSPISGHRSVSWYQQTPGQGLQFLFEYFSETQRNKGNFPGRFSGRQFSNSRSEMNVSTLELGDSALYLCASTRRGGSNEQFFGPGTRLTVL.

The rearrangement uses TRBV24-1 and TRBJ2-1; 9 bases line up with TRBD1. This CDR3 is 16 amino acids long. The germline gives CDR1 KGHDR, CDR2 SFDVKD. V was pared by 4 bases and J by 3 bases, with 6 bases of the junction left unmatched. DNA for the CDR3: TGTGCCACCAGTGAACCACAGGGGGCTAACTACAATGAGCAGTTCTTC. This translates into CATSEPQGANYNEQFF.

The CDR3 here is CASSPGGSLAGVYNEQFF. The DNA for the CDR3 is TGTGCCAGTAGTCCAGGAGGGAGTCTAGCGGGAGTTTACAATGAGCAGTTCTTC. The chain recombines TRBV19 with TRBJ2-1, with 10 bases identical to TRBD2. J was trimmed by 4 bases and V by 5 bases; bases with no gene match: 14. The CDR3 has 18 amino acids. Germline V gene lookup returns CDR1 LNHDA and CDR2 SQIVND (reference sequence).

This chain joins TRBV7-8 and TRBJ1-3; no clear D. Germline V gene data show CDR1 as SGHVS and CDR2 as FQNEAQ. With 4 bases removed from V and 2 bases from J, the gap between germline ends came to 9 bases. This CDR3 is 14 amino acids long. CDR3 DNA sequence: TGTGCCAGCAGCTACGGTGGTCCTGGAAACACCATATATTTT. As protein: CASSYGGPGNTIYF.

The rearrangement uses TRBV11-3 and TRBJ2-5; possible D gene TRBD2, 6 bases. V shed 0 bases and J shed 5 bases, with 13 bases lying between them. CDR1 and CDR2 from the germline V gene are SGHNT and YENEEA. This CDR3 has 15 amino acids. CDR3 in DNA: TGTGCCAGCAGCTTAGAAGGAGGGCATCGGGAGACCCAGTACTTC. This gives the protein CASSLEGGHRETQYF. Supplemented by reference TRBV11-3 and TRBJ2-5, the full variable domain reads EAGVVQSPRYKIIEKKQPVAFWCNPISGHNTLYWYLQNLGQGPELLIRYENEEAVDDSQLPKDRFSAERLKGVDSTLKIQPAELGDSAVYLCASSLEGGHRETQYFGPGTRLLVL.

The chain uses TRBV10-2 and TRBJ2-7, with unresolved D. The V gene's germline CDR1 is WSHSY and CDR2 SAAADI. V gave up 4 bases and J gave up 1 base, with 8 bases separating them. The CDR3 contains 13 residues. DNA for the CDR3: TGCGCCAGCAGTGCCGAGCCATCCTACGAGCAGTACTTC. Translated: CASSAEPSYEQYF.

V is TRBV3-1 (or the pseudogene TRBV3-2) and J is TRBJ1-5, with D possibly TRBD1 on 6 matching bases. The CDR3 consists of 16 residues. Germline-derived CDR1 and CDR2 are LGHDT and YNNKEL (reference sequence). V was clipped by 5 bases and J by 4 bases, with 18 bases between them. Written as DNA, the CDR3 is TGTGCCAGCAGCTCCTTTGGGGGGGCAGGGAATCAGCCCCAGCATTTT. Protein product: CASSSFGGAGNQPQHF.

The chain is built from TRBV6-2 or TRBV6-3 and TRBJ2-3, with TRBD1 as a possible D gene (5 bases). The V gene lost 5 bases and the J gene lost 8 bases, with 8 bases spanning the gap. CDR1 and CDR2 (germline): MNHEY, SVGEGT. The CDR3 contains 11 residues. The CDR3 nucleotides are TGTGCCAGCAGTAATCAGGGTACGCAGTATTTT. Its translation: CASSNQGTQYF.

The chain uses TRBV3-1 (or the pseudogene TRBV3-2) and TRBJ2-3, with TRBD1 as a possible D gene (5 bases). The length of the CDR3 is 13 residues. Germline CDR1 reads LGHDT; CDR2 reads YNNKEL (reference sequence). The germline V and J ends were trimmed by 4 bases and 6 bases, with 11 bases remaining between them. The CDR3 DNA follows: TGTGCCAGCAGCCGTTTCAGGGTGGATACGCAGTATTTT. Its translation is CASSRFRVDTQYF.

The chain carries TRBV9 and TRBJ1-4; no reliable D call. Germline lookup yields CDR1 SGDLS and CDR2 YYNGEE. The CDR3 runs 16 residues. Trimming cost V 0 bases and J 7 bases, with 16 bases left between them. CDR3 sequence: CASSVGGGRGIEKLFF. The CDR3, as DNA: TGTGCCAGCAGCGTAGGAGGCGGTCGGGGTATTGAAAAACTGTTTTTT.

With regard to this clone: Relative to the germline gene, one junction end is altered; a read error may explain this. This rearrangement joins TRBV6-1 to TRBJ1-5, with 9 bases that match TRBD1. Germline CDR1 reads MNHNS; CDR2 reads SASEGT. The CDR3 loop spans 19 amino acids. CDR3 region: CASSQALPGQGRGNQPQHF. The CDR3 DNA is TGTGCCAGCAGTCAAGCCCTGCCGGGACAGGGAAGGGGCAATCAGCCCCAGCATTTT.

The DNA of the CDR3 is TGTGCCAGCAGCTTGGGAACAGGGGCAGATACGCAGTATTTT. This sequence encodes CASSLGTGADTQYF. The V call is TRBV5-8, the J call TRBJ2-3; 7 bases line up with TRBD1. Germline V CDR1 and CDR2: SGHTS, YDEGEE. Trimming removed 0 bases from V and 4 bases from J; junction bases left unmatched: 2. The CDR3 length is 14 residues.

The V and J genes are TRBV2 and TRBJ2-7; weak D call: TRBD1 (5 bases). V was shortened by 6 bases and J by 6 bases, with 12 bases between the two germline ends. Germline CDR1 SNHLY, CDR2 FYNNEI. The CDR3 sequence is 12 residues long. CDR3 in DNA: TGTGCCAGCAGCCCCCAGGGCGGCGAGCAGTACTTC. Amino acids: CASSPQGGEQYF.

The chain is built from TRBV5-1 and TRBJ1-1, with a weak D call TRBD1 (5 bases). Per germline, CDR1 SGHRS and CDR2 YFSETQ. CDR3 length equals 14 residues. V was shortened by 2 bases and J by 5 bases, with 13 bases between the two germline ends. The CDR3 here is CASSFGPGGTEAFF. The CDR3 nucleotides read TGCGCCAGCAGCTTTGGGCCGGGGGGGACTGAAGCTTTCTTT.

This chain joins TRBV5-1 and TRBJ1-1, with unresolved D. V lost 0 bases and J lost 1, with 7 bases in between. The V gene's germline CDR1 is SGHRS and CDR2 YFSETQ. This CDR3 comprises 14 residues. This chain's CDR3 is CASSLAGGNTEAFF. In DNA, the CDR3 is TGCGCCAGCAGCTTGGCTGGCGGGAACACTGAAGCTTTCTTT.

V gene TRBV18 combines with J gene TRBJ2-5; the match to TRBD1 covers 7 bases. The germline V gene has CDR1 KGHSH and CDR2 LQKENI. J was trimmed by 1 base and V by 3 bases; bases with no gene match: 5. The length of the CDR3 is 15 residues. The chain's CDR3 is CASSPLDRVQETQYF. Written as DNA, the CDR3 is TGTGCCAGCTCACCCCTAGACAGGGTCCAAGAGACCCAGTACTTC.

V usage is TRBV6-2 or TRBV6-3 and J usage is TRBJ2-7, with a weak D call TRBD1 (8 bases). Trimming stripped 5 bases from V and 3 bases from J, with 17 bases between. This CDR3 contains 15 residues. Germline CDR1 MNHEY, CDR2 SVGEGT. The CDR3 region is CASSTTGGGNYEQYF. The CDR3 nucleotides read TGTGCCAGCAGTACAACAGGGGGGGGGAACTACGAGCAGTACTTC.

The chain is built from TRBV5-4 and TRBJ1-6, with D possibly TRBD1 on 5 matching bases. The CDR3 length is 14 residues. Trimming took off 9 bases at V and 9 bases at J, with 19 bases between the two ends. Germline V lookup: CDR1 SGHNT, CDR2 YYREEE (reference sequence). The CDR3 protein is CATQAQAGGSPLHF. DNA of the CDR3: TGTGCCACCCAGGCACAGGCCGGTGGTTCACCCCTCCACTTT.

The chain recombines TRBV6-5 with TRBJ1-6, with a possible D match to TRBD1 (5 bases). The V gene's germline CDR1 is MNHEY and CDR2 SVGAGI. The ends were cut back, 0 bases at V and 6 bases at J, with 12 bases in the middle. The CDR3 is made up of 16 amino acids. CDR3 in DNA: TGTGCCAGCAGTTACTCTCTCGGGGGGGGTAATTCACCCCTCCACTTT. Translating it yields CASSYSLGGGNSPLHF.

The chain combines TRBV6-2 or TRBV6-3 with TRBJ2-2, with TRBD2 matching over 9 bases. This CDR3 spans 15 amino acids. Looked up from germline, CDR1 is MNHEY and CDR2 is SVGEGT. V lost 3 bases, J lost 6 bases, and 5 bases stayed unmatched. Here the CDR3 DNA reads TGTGCCAGCAGTTATGCAAGCGGGAGGTCCGGGGAGCTGTTTTTT. Its translation: CASSYASGRSGELFF.

The rearrangement links TRBV9 to TRBJ1-6; 9 bases agree with TRBD1. V dropped 0 bases and J dropped 13; count of bases not matched to a gene: 14. Germline V lookup: CDR1 SGDLS, CDR2 YYNGEE. The CDR3 length is 17 residues. CDR3 in DNA: TGTGCCAGCAGCGTAGACCAATCCGGGACAGGGAAGTTTCCCCTCCACTTT. Protein: CASSVDQSGTGKFPLHF.

The sample holds a few counts of this clone. The chain uses TRBV5-6 and TRBJ2-7; the match to TRBD1 covers 7 bases. CDR3 length: 14 amino acids. From germline, CDR1 is SGHDT and CDR2 YYEEEE. Trimming at V came to 2 bases and at J to 5 bases, leaving 7 bases not matched to a gene. CDR3 loop: CASSLGAGGNEQYF. CDR3 coding DNA: TGTGCCAGCAGCTTAGGGGCAGGGGGAAACGAGCAGTACTTC. Complete variable domain (other parts from reference TRBV5-6 and TRBJ2-7): DAGVTQSPTHLIKTRGQQVTLRCSPKSGHDTVSWYQQALGQGPQFIFQYYEEEERQRGNFPDRFSGHQFPNYSSELNVNALLLGDSALYLCASSLGAGGNEQYFGPGTRLTVT.

V is TRBV19 and J is TRBJ2-3, with a possible D match to TRBD2 (6 bases). This CDR3 region has 13 residues. Germline V gene data show CDR1 as LNHDA and CDR2 as SQIVND (reference sequence). The V and J ends lost 7 bases and 6 bases respectively, with 14 bases between them. CDR3 residues: CASNRGLGDTQYF. CDR3 nucleotide sequence: TGTGCCAGTAACCGGGGGTTGGGGGATACGCAGTATTTT.

The chain is built from TRBV28 and TRBJ1-5; 8 nucleotides agree with TRBD1. The junction had 3 bases not matched to a gene; V was cut back by 1 base and J by 4 bases. This CDR3 comprises 15 residues. The germline V gene has CDR1 MDHEN and CDR2 SYDVKM. This chain's CDR3 is CASSLYRGANQPQHF. The CDR3 DNA sequence: TGTGCCAGCAGTTTATACAGGGGGGCAAATCAGCCCCAGCATTTT.

This rearrangement joins TRBV5-4 to TRBJ2-2; D may be TRBD2 (6 bases). The CDR3 has 15 amino acids. V lost 4 bases and J lost 5, with 15 bases in between. In germline, CDR1 is SGHNT, CDR2 YYREEE (reference sequence). The CDR3 region is CASSPGTGGTGELFF. The CDR3 DNA is TGTGCCAGCAGCCCCGGGACCGGGGGAACCGGGGAGCTGTTTTTT.